The 11 T cell receptor beta chains in this list originate from one sample, sequenced in a study of early T cells in non-severe SARS-CoV-2 infection. A single record per CDR3 protein comes from TCRdb applying MiXCR to the 5' RACE reads. Here the sample spans some 45,000 distinct CDR3 sequences, around 7.8% being singletons. The sample comprised whole blood. These receptors came from an adult who was a healthcare worker with PCR-confirmed SARS-CoV-2 infection or an uninfected control (not recorded which).

This clonotype was picked up many times. The chain links TRBV5-1 to TRBJ1-2; 7 bases are a match to TRBD1. The trim removed 2 bases at V and 6 bases at J, leaving 1 base unmatched. CDR1 and CDR2 from the germline V gene are SGHRS and YFSETQ. The CDR3 totals 12 residues. CDR3 in amino acids: CASSLQGHGYTF. The CDR3 DNA is TGCGCCAGCAGCTTACAGGGGCATGGCTACACCTTC.

The chain joins TRBV28 to TRBJ1-2; D gene ambiguous. The CDR3 consists of 13 residues. Germline V lookup: CDR1 MDHEN, CDR2 SYDVKM. V was shortened by 3 bases and J by 4 bases, with 9 bases between the two germline ends. CDR3 in amino acids: CASSFPAVYGYTF. CDR3 DNA sequence: TGTGCCAGCAGTTTTCCGGCGGTCTATGGCTACACCTTC.

This clonotype was recorded at least ten times. The chain links TRBV20-1 to TRBJ2-7, with D possibly TRBD2 on 6 matching bases. V was trimmed by 2 bases and J by 0 bases, leaving 14 bases between them. Per germline, CDR1 DFQATT and CDR2 SNEGSKA (reference sequence). The CDR3 is 15 amino acids. In DNA, the CDR3 is TGCAGTGCTAGACCGGCGGGGATTAGCTCCTACGAGCAGTACTTC. Translating gives CSARPAGISSYEQYF.

This clonotype was counted only a few times. J is TRBJ2-2 and V is TRBV18, with TRBD1 matching 7 bases. The V and J ends lost 4 bases and 0 bases, in that order; junction bases with no gene match: 5. Per the germline V gene, CDR1 is KGHSH and CDR2 is LQKENI. This CDR3 contains 16 residues. The CDR3 protein is CASSRDRVPNTGELFF. CDR3 DNA: TGTGCCAGCTCACGAGACAGGGTCCCGAACACCGGGGAGCTGTTTTTT.

This clonotype was seen at least ten times. The V call is TRBV20-1, the J call TRBJ2-1, with D uncertain. Germline CDR1 is DFQATT and CDR2 is SNEGSKA (reference sequence). The CDR3 runs 11 residues. The V end lost 6 bases, the J end lost 3 bases, and 6 bases lay between the germline ends. The CDR3 here is CSARFYNEQFF. CDR3 in DNA: TGCAGTGCAAGGTTCTACAATGAGCAGTTCTTC.

This clonotype was counted at least ten times. The chain couples TRBV10-3 to TRBJ1-1; D call uncertain. This CDR3 region has 14 residues. CDR1 ENHRY and CDR2 SYGVKD come from the germline V gene. V lost 2 bases and J 4 bases, leaving 11 bases between the germline ends. CDR3 sequence (DNA): TGTGCCATCAGTGAGAGGGTGATGGTCACTGAAGCTTTCTTT. It is translated as CAISERVMVTEAFF.

In its sample, this clonotype was seen many times. The rearrangement joins TRBV20-1 to TRBJ1-1, with D maybe TRBD1 (5 bases). Trimming left V 0 bases short and J 4 bases short, with 9 bases between. The CDR3 is made up of 13 amino acids. The germline V gene has CDR1 DFQATT and CDR2 SNEGSKA (reference sequence). The CDR3 region is CSARDRGGTEAFF. Written as DNA, the CDR3 is TGCAGTGCTAGAGATAGGGGAGGCACTGAAGCTTTCTTT.

Ten or more counts support this clonotype. The chain joins TRBV20-1 to TRBJ1-5; TRBD1 matches 8 bases. From germline, CDR1 is DFQATT and CDR2 SNEGSKA (reference sequence). The CDR3 contains 16 residues. Losses at the gene ends were 0 bases for V and 4 bases for J; bases not matched to a gene: 8. DNA of the CDR3: TGCAGTGCTAGAGATCCACAGGGGGTGATTAATCAGCCCCAGCATTTT. As protein: CSARDPQGVINQPQHF.

This clonotype has at least ten counts. The rearrangement links TRBV13 to TRBJ2-7; D may correspond to TRBD1 or TRBD2 (5 bases each). The CDR3 is 14 residues long. The germline V gene has CDR1 PRHDT and CDR2 FYEKMQ (reference sequence). V lost 0 bases and J lost 3, with 9 bases in between. CDR3 sequence: CASSLGGAFYEQYF. The CDR3 DNA reads TGTGCCAGCAGCTTAGGCGGGGCATTCTACGAGCAGTACTTC.

The chain links TRBV6-2 or TRBV6-3 to TRBJ1-2; tentatively, D is TRBD1 (6 bases). Trimming removed 6 bases at V and 4 bases at J, with 18 bases between. CDR3 length: 15 amino acids. Germline values: CDR1 MNHEY, CDR2 SVGEGT. The CDR3 region has the DNA TGTGCCAGCAGAATCGGGGGCGGAACCTCCTATGGCTACACCTTC. The encoded protein is CASRIGGGTSYGYTF.

This clonotype turned up a few times. The V call is TRBV5-6, the J call TRBJ2-5; D unclear. V was trimmed by 2 bases and J by 1 base, leaving 12 bases between them. The CDR3 contains 15 residues. Germline CDR1 reads SGHDT; CDR2 reads YYEEEE. The CDR3: CASSFTPNSQETQYF. Here the CDR3 DNA reads TGTGCCAGCAGCTTTACCCCCAACAGCCAAGAGACCCAGTACTTC.